This note documents a single T cell receptor (beta chain) sequence. Generated by immunoSEQ multiplex PCR, the TCRdb table keeps only in-frame clones and is missing some. The sample lists some 500,000 clones; approximately 95% were seen once. Donors comprised healthy HIV-negative adults lacking recent acute infections or vaccinations. A CD45RA+ naive subset and a CD45RA-negative memory subset were split from CD4+ cells. This specimen belongs to a study of shared clonotypes between healthy human individuals. This TCR derives from a woman in her 30s in good health. The specimen was naive CD4+ T cells sorted from blood. The subset is: CD45RA+ positively selected.

CDR3 sequence: CASSFVGNTGELFF. The CDR3 nucleotides read TGTGCCAGCAGTTTTGTGGGTAACACCGGGGAGCTGTTTTTT. This chain uses TRBV28 with TRBJ2-2; D remains unclear. V was clipped by 3 bases and J by 2 bases, with 7 bases between them. Germline V lookup: CDR1 MDHEN, CDR2 SYDVKM. This CDR3 region has 14 residues.